This T cell receptor beta chain originates from a study of human versus mouse CDR3 diversity and MHC coevolution. This table comes from immunoSEQ multiplex PCR, and its TCRdb copy is limited to in-frame clones, with some not included. The sample holds about 83,000 clones; around 93% are singletons and the top ten take about 0.14%. This receptor was identified in a person aged 30-70 years in good health. Sequencing was done on a sample of naive CD4+ T cells from blood. Subset: CD45RO-negative CD62L-positive naive CD4 T cells.

The CDR3 bases are TGTGCCAGCAGTCCCGAGACAGGGGACCATGGCTACACCTTC. Its translation is CASSPETGDHGYTF. V gene TRBV5-6 combines with J gene TRBJ1-2, with TRBD1 identical over 8 bases. CDR1 is SGHDT, CDR2 YYEEEE, per germline. This CDR3 has 14 residues. Losses at the gene ends were 5 bases for V and 6 bases for J; bases not matched to a gene: 9.